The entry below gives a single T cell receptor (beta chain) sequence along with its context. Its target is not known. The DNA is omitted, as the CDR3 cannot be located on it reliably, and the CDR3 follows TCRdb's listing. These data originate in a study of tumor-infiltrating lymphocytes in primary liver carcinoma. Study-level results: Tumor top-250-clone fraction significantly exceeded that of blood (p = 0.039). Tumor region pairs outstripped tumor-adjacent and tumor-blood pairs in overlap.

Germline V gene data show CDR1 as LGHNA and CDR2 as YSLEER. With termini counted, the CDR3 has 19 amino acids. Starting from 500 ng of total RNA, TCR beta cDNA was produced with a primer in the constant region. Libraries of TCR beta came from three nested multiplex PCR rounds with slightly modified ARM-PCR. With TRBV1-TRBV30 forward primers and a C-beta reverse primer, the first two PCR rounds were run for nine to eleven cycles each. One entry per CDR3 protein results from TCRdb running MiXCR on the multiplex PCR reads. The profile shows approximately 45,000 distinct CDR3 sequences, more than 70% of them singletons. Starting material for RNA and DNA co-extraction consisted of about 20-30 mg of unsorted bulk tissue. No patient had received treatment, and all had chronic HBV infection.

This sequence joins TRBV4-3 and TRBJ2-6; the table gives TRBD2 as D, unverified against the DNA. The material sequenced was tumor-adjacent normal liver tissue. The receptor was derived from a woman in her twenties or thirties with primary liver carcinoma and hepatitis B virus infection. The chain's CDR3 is CASSQESSEVGSGANVPTF.